Listed here is a single TCR beta chain. No antigen is known for it. Base qualities are not recorded, but no much larger clone differs from it by a single base. Donors formed part of the validation cohort, which comprised approximately 130 subjects and was distinct from the first cohort of some 700 subjects. These data come from a study of cytomegalovirus exposure and HLA in healthy donors listed by TCRdb under 2017. Background on the whole study: The roughly 670 repertoires of the first cohort and the roughly 110 validation repertoires were produced on the same platform, according to a later analysis. The study was designed to test whether signatures of past pathogen exposure could be identified by cataloging public T cell receptors. In addition to the first cohort of 666 subjects, a separate validation cohort of some 120 different subjects was used. To predict cytomegalovirus infection status, the study combined high-throughput TCR immunosequencing, statistical association of individual TCRs with disease status, and machine learning.

Beyond this particular receptor, the publication reports: In the study, some 160 TCR beta chains were listed as associated with cytomegalovirus. A few of the identified cytomegalovirus-associated TCR beta chains were confirmed in vitro to be specific for cytomegalovirus antigens. A later analysis lacked HLA typing for the validation cohort, so it scored co-occurrence in that cohort across all 120 or so repertoires. While some public TCRs were present in many individuals, most TCR sequences turned up only very rarely across donors. According to the authors, the approach could potentially be generalized to other disease states and immunological phenotypes. The classifier was reported to diagnose cytomegalovirus status with high specificity and sensitivity in both the original cohort and the validation cohort. A later analysis found that TCRs clustered in the first cohort also tended to co-occur in the 120 validation repertoires, with more than 90% of cluster scores above 0.

Receptors were amplified or captured by the immunoSEQ multiplex PCR assay. The authors' pipeline ran thus. A statistical classification framework was built to diagnose cytomegalovirus status from the catalog of TCR beta chain sequences. TCRdb took over this immuneACCESS table, retaining in-frame rearrangements with V and J assigned. Such tables are incomplete; in checked studies, under half of the missing clones stem from an unresolved V gene, and the remainder is unexplained. V and J calls and clone size are given by that table; D and trimming were obtained from the DNA. The sample table shows tens of thousands of clones, and 90% to 95% are seen once. Approximately 0.67% of the sample comes from the top ten. The specimen sequenced was PBMCs. The source is a man aged 18 to 30 in good health and CMV-seronegative.

The CDR3 has the sequence CASMGQGSPNTEAFF. The nucleotide sequence reads TGTGCCAGCATGGGACAGGGGTCCCCGAACACTGAAGCTTTCTTT. This chain is built from TRBV2 and TRBJ1-1, with 10 middle bases fitting TRBD1. The CDR3 has 15 amino acids, counting the end cysteine and phenylalanine. Only the CDR3 DNA stays, 45 bases, in frame from base 1. The germline V gene provides CDR1 SNHLY and CDR2 FYNNEI. At the junction V is shortened by 7 bases and J by 1 base; bases outside the gene matches: 6.